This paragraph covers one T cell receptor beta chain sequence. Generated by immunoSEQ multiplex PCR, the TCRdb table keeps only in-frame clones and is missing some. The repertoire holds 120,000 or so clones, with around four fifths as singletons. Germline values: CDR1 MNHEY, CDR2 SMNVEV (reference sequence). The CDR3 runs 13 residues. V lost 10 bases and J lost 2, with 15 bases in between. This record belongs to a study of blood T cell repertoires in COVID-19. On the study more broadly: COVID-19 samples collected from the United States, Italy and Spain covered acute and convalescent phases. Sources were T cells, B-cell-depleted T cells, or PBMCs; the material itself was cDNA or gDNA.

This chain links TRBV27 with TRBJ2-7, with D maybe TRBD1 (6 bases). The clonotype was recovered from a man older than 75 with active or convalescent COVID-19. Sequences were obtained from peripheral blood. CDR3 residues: CATRGQGPYEQYF. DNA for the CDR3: TGTGCCACGAGGGGCCAGGGGCCCTACGAGCAGTACTTC.